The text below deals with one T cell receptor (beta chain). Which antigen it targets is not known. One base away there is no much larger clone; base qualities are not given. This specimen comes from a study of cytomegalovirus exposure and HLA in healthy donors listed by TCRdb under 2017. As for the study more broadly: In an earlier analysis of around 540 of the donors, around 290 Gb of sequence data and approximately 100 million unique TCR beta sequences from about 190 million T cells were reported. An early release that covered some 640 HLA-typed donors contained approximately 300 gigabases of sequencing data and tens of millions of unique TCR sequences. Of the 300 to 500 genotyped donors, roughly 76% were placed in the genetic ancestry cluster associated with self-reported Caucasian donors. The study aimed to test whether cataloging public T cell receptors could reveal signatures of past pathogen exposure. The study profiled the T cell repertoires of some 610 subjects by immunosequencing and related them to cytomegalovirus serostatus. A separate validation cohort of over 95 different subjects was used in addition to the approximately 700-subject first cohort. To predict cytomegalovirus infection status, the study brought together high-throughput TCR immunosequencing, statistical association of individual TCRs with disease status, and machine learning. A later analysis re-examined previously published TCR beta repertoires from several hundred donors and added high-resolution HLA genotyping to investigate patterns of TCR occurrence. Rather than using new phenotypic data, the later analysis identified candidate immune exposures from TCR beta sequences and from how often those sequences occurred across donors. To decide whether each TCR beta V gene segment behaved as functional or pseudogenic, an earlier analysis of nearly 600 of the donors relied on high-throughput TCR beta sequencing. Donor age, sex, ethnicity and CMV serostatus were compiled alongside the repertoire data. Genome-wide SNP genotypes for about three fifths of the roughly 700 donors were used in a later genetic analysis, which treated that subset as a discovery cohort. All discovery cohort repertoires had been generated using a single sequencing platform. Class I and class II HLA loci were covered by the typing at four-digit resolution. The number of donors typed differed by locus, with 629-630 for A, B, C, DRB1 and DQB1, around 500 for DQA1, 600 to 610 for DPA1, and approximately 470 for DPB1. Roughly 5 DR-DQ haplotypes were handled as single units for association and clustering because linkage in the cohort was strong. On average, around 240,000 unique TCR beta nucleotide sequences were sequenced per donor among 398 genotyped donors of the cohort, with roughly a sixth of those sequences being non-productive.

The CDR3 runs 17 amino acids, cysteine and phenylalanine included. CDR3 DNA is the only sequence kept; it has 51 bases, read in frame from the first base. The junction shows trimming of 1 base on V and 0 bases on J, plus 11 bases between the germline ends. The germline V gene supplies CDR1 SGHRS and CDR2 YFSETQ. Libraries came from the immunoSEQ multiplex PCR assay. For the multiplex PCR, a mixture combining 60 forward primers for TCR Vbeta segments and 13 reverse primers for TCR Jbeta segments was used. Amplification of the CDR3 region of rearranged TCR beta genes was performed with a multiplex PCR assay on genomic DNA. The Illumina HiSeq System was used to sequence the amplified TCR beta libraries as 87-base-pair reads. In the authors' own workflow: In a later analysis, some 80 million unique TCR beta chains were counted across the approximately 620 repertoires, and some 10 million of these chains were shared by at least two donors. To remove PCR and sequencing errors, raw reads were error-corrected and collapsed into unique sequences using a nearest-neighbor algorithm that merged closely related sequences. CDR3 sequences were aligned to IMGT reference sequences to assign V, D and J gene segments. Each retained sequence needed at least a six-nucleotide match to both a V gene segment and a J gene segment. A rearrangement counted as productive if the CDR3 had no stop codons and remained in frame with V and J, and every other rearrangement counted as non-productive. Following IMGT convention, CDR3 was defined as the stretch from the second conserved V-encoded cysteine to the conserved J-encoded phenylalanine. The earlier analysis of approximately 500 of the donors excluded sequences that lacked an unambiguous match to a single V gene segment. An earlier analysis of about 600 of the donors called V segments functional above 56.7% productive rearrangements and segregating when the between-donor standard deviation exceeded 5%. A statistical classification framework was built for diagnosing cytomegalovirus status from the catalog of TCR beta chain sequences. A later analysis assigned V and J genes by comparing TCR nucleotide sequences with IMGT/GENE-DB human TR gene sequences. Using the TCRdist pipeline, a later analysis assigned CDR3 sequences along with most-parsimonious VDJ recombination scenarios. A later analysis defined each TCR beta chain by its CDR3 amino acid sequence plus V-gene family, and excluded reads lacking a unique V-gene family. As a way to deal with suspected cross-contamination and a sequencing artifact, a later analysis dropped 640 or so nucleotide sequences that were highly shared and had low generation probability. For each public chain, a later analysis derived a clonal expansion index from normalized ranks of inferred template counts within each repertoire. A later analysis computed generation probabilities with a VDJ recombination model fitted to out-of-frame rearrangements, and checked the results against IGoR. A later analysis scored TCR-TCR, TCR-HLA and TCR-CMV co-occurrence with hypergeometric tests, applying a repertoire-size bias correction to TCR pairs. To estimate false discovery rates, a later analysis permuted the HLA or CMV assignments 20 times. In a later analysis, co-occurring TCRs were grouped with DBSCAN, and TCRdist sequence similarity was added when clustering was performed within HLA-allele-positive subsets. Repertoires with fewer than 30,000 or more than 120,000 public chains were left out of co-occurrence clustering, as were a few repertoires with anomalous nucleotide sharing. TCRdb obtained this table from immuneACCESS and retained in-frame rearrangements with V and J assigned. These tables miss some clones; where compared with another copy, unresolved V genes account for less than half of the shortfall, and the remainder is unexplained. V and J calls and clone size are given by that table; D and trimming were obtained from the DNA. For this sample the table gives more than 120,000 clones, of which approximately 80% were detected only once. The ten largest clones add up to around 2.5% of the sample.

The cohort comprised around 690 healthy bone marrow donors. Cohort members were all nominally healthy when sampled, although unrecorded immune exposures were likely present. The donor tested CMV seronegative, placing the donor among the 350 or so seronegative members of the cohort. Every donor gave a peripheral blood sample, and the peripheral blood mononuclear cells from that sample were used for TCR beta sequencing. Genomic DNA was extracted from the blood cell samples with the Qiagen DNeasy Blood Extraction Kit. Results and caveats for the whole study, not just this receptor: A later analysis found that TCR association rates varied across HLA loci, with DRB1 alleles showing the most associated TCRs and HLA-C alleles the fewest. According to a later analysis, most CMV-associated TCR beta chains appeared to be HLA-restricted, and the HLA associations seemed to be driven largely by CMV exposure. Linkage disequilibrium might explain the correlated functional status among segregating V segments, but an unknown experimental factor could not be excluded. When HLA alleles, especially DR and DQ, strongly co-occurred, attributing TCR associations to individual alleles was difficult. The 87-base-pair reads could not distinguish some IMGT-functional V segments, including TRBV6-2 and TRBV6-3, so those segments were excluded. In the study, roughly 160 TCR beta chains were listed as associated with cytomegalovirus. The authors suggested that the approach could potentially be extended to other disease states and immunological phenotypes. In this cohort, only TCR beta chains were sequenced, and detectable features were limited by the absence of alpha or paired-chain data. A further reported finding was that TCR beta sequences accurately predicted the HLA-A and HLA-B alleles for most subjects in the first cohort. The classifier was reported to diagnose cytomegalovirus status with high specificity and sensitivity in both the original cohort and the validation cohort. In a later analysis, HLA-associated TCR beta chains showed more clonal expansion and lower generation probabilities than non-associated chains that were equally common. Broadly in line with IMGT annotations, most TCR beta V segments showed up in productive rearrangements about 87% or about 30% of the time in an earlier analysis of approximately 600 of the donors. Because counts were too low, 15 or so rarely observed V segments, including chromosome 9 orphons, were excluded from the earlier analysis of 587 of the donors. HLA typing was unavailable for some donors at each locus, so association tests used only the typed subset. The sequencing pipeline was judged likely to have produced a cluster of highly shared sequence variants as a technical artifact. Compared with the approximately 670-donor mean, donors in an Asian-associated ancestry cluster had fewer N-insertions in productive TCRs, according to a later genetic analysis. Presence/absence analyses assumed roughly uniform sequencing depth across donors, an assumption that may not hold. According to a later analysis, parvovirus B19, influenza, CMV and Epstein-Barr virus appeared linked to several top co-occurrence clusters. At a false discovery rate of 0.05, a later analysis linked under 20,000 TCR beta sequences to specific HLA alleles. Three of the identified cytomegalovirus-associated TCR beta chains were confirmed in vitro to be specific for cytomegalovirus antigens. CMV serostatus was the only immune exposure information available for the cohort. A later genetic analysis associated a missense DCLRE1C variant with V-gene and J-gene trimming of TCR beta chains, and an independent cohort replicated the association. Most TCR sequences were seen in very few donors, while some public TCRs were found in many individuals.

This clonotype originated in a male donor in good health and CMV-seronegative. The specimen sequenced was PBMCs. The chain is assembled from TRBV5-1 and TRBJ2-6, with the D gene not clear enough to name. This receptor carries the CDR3 CASSLFDLYSGANVLTF. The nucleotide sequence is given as TGCGCCAGCAGCTTGTTCGACTTATACTCTGGGGCCAACGTCCTGACTTTC.